The rows below give T cell receptor beta chains drawn from one sample of a study of CD4 T cells in relation to SARS-CoV-2 and coronaviruses. Their specific antigens are unknown. Method: immunoSEQ multiplex PCR; TCRdb's copy keeps in-frame clones and lacks some. This table has roughly 14,000 clones, roughly 78% appearing once. The specimen was CD4+ T cells from PBMCs, cultured in vitro. Receptor source: a human donor in good health. Both conserved end residues are trimmed from each CDR3.

TRBV6-5	TRBJ1-1	ASSYGGANTEAF
TRBV4-1	TRBJ1-1	ASSAPTGATEAF
TRBV18	TRBJ2-5	ASSPGSGSGETQY
TRBV6-1	TRBJ1-3	ASSEVGNTIY
TRBV9	TRBJ2-7	ASSALGQGYEQY
TRBV7-2	TRBJ2-1	ASRPPGTGGNEQF
TRBV5-1	TRBJ2-5	ASSRGTSLGQETQY
TRBV12-3/TRBV12-4	TRBJ2-2	ASRTGNTGELF
TRBV2	TRBJ1-1	ASSFRQENTEAF
TRBV7-9	TRBJ2-1	ASSFTSGVYNEQF
TRBV2	TRBJ2-3	ASTLSWGLAGGGGTDTQY
TRBV24-1	TRBJ1-2	ATPLGEPPMCYT
TRBV24-1	TRBJ2-4	ATSDYGGDKNIQY
TRBV12-5	TRBJ1-5	ASGFQPGQPQH
TRBV10-1	TRBJ1-1	ASSESGLRGQNTEAF
TRBV15	TRBJ2-1	ATSRGGTGEINEQF
TRBV5-1	TRBJ2-1	ASSPDAGSLQF
TRBV27	TRBJ2-3	AGKGQGLSVDTQY
TRBV6-5	TRBJ2-3	ASSWGRADTQY
TRBV6-5	TRBJ2-3	ASRPLGTDTQY
TRBV6-4	TRBJ2-7	ASRKSRDRAYEQY
TRBV6-5	TRBJ1-3	ASSLTRTPGNTIY
TRBV7-2	TRBJ2-7	ASSVLRGSYEQY
TRBV28	TRBJ1-2	ASRLGTGGYGYT
TRBV5-1	TRBJ2-3	ASSLAWSGDTQY
TRBV7-9	TRBJ2-1	ASSPSVAAPGVAYNEQF
TRBV11-3	TRBJ2-1	ASSLDRGRFGSLRMGDNEQF
TRBV5-1	TRBJ1-3	ASSLTGTGFGNTIY
TRBV6-5	TRBJ2-7	ASSRAGVHYEQY
TRBV19	TRBJ2-3	ASRGAAVTGDTQY
TRBV3-1/TRBV3-2	TRBJ2-7	ASSQEGGSTDEQY
TRBV15	TRBJ2-1	ATSRDGEGSRNEQF
TRBV5-8	TRBJ1-1	ASSLGILATEAF
TRBV27	TRBJ1-2	ASSLTGYYGYT
TRBV6-5	TRBJ2-7	ASSLDGLYEQY
TRBV7-9	TRBJ2-1	ASGTSGINEQF
TRBV2	TRBJ1-4	ASSVGGGYATNEKLF
TRBV5-4	TRBJ2-1	ASSLRVGNEQF
TRBV5-6	TRBJ1-2	ASSLYPPGGNGYT
TRBV2	TRBJ1-5	ASTLNSIAGQPQH
TRBV6-6	TRBJ1-4	ASSYLLGGGREKLF
TRBV27	TRBJ2-5	ASSYNPGDAETQY
TRBV30	TRBJ1-1	AMNRAGARTEAF
TRBV7-6	TRBJ2-7	ASSLGDSGRAGEQY
TRBV7-9	TRBJ1-2	ASSLTLGGYT
TRBV4-1	TRBJ1-1	ASSLGEYMNTEAF
TRBV4-1	TRBJ1-1	ASSQPTLFGQAGAF
TRBV20-1	TRBJ1-6	SASGGRNSPLH
TRBV5-1	TRBJ1-5	ASSLAGEGRPQH
TRBV2	TRBJ1-1	ASKISGQNTEAF
TRBV7-3	TRBJ2-3	ASSLTSGSTDTQY